Listed below are T cell receptor beta chains from one sample, sequenced in a study of blood T cell repertoires in COVID-19. Only in-frame clones appear in the TCRdb table, and some are missing; sequencing was by immunoSEQ multiplex PCR. The sample has under 350,000 clones; approximately 90% are singletons. The sample taken for sequencing was peripheral blood. The receptors were gathered from a man aged 35 to 55 with acute or convalescent COVID-19. The CDR3 runs from the conserved cysteine through the conserved F or W. A D gene is named only where the DNA matches it firmly. Not every row has a clone size; where given, it reads once, few, many or a size class.

TRBD2	NA	TRBJ2-1	TRBV5-1	TGCGCCAGCAGCCCCCGTGGCGGGGGGGCCCACAATGAGCAGTTCTTC	CASSPRGGGAHNEQFF
NA	NA	TRBJ1-2	TRBV21-1	TGTGCCAGCAGCACCTCCCAAGAGGTGACAGGGGTTGTCGGTGGCTACACCTTC	CASSTSQEVTGVVGGYTF
NA	NA	TRBJ2-7	TRBV19	TGTGCCAGTAGTATCATTGGAGGCTCCGAGCAGTACTTC	CASSIIGGSEQYF
TRBD1	few	TRBJ1-5	TRBV4-1	TGCGCCAGCAGCCAAGGGGGGGTGGGGGACAGACGTCAGCCCCAGCATTTT	CASSQGGVGDRRQPQHF
TRBD2	NA	TRBJ2-1	TRBV5-6	TGTGCCAGCAGCCCCGAGGGGACTAGCGGGGTTAGGGAGCAGTTCTTC	CASSPEGTSGVREQFF
NA	NA	TRBJ1-5	TRBV18	TGTGCCAGCTCACCAAGGGACAAGGGTTCCAATCAGCCCCAGCATTTT	CASSPRDKGSNQPQHF
NA	NA	TRBJ1-1	TRBV7-2	TGTGCCAGCAGCAACCTCCGGGACAACTTGAACACTGAAGCTTTCTTT	CASSNLRDNLNTEAFF
TRBD2	NA	TRBJ2-7	TRBV3-1/TRBV3-2	TGTGCCAGCAGCCAAGCCCCCAGCGGGGTCTACGAGCAGTACTTC	CASSQAPSGVYEQYF
TRBD1	NA	TRBJ1-5	TRBV19	TGTGCCAGTAGTATATCGACAGGGGGCTCGGAGCCCCAGCATTTT	CASSISTGGSEPQHF
NA	NA	TRBJ2-4	TRBV7-6	TGTGCCAGCAGCCCATCAGCGCAAAACATTCAGTACTTC	CASSPSAQNIQYF
NA	NA	TRBJ1-2	TRBV7-8	TGTGCCAGCAGCTTAGCGAAGGGAGGAGGCTACACCTTC	CASSLAKGGGYTF
TRBD2	few	TRBJ2-2	TRBV28	TGTGCCAGCAGTCCCTGGACTAGCTTACTCGGGGTCACCGGGGAGCTGTTTTTT	CASSPWTSLLGVTGELFF
TRBD2	NA	TRBJ2-3	TRBV5-1	TGCGCCAGCACCAAAGCGGGGGGACGCACAGATACGCAGTATTTT	CASTKAGGRTDTQYF
NA	few	TRBJ2-2	TRBV6-4	TGTGCCAGCAGGACCTATAAGGGGGTCGGGGAGCTGTTTTTT	CASRTYKGVGELFF
TRBD1	few	TRBJ1-4	TRBV4-2	TGTGCCAGCAGCCAGGACAGGGTTGGGGCAACTAATGAAAAACTGTTTTTT	CASSQDRVGATNEKLFF
TRBD2	NA	TRBJ2-1	TRBV6-5	TGTGCCAGCAGTTACTCGTTGTCAAGCGGGGGCAATGAGCAGTTCTTC	CASSYSLSSGGNEQFF
TRBD1	few	TRBJ1-2	TRBV5-1	TGCGCCAGCAGCCCCGCAGGGGGCGAGGGCTACACCTTC	CASSPAGGEGYTF
NA	NA	TRBJ2-5	TRBV11-3	TGTGCCAGCAGCTTAAGACAGCAAGAGACCCAGTACTTC	CASSLRQQETQYF
TRBD1	NA	TRBJ1-2	TRBV24-1	TGTGCCACCAGTAAGGGGGCACGGAATGGCTACACCTTC	CATSKGARNGYTF
TRBD1	NA	TRBJ1-2	TRBV6-6	TGTGCCAGCAGTTCAGGGGGCTTCTCTTATGGCTACACCTTC	CASSSGGFSYGYTF
NA	NA	TRBJ2-7	TRBV6-5	TGTGCCAGCAGAACCAACCGTAATCTCGGGTGGGAGCAGTACTTC	CASRTNRNLGWEQYF
NA	NA	TRBJ1-2	TRBV19	TGTGCCAGTAGTCCGGGAGGGGGAAGAGCTAACTATGGCTACACCTTC	CASSPGGGRANYGYTF
NA	NA	TRBJ1-2	TRBV10-3	TGTGCCATCAGTGAAAGAGTTAACTATGGCTACACCTTC	CAISERVNYGYTF
TRBD1	once	TRBJ2-7	TRBV5-6	TGTGCCAGCAGCTTTCGACGGGACAGGGGGCTTTACGAGCAGTACTTC	CASSFRRDRGLYEQYF
NA	NA	TRBJ1-1	TRBV18	TGTGCCAGCTCACGGCGTGGGGGCGCATCGGGCACTGAAGCTTTCTTT	CASSRRGGASGTEAFF
NA	NA	TRBJ2-7	TRBV28	TGTGCCAGCAGTTTCCCCACAGGGCAGACCTACGAGCAGTACTTC	CASSFPTGQTYEQYF
TRBD2	NA	TRBJ2-1	TRBV4-2	TGTGCCAGCAGCCAAGATCGAGCGGGGGGCTACAATGAGCAGTTCTTC	CASSQDRAGGYNEQFF
NA	NA	TRBJ2-7	TRBV3-1/TRBV3-2	TGTGCCAGCAGCCCGCTACATCCAGCCGGGACTCACTACGAGCAGTACTTC	CASSPLHPAGTHYEQYF
NA	NA	TRBJ1-4	TRBV27	TGTGCCAGCAGTTTTAAGGGGGCTAATGAAAAACTGTTTTTT	CASSFKGANEKLFF
TRBD1	NA	TRBJ2-1	TRBV12-5	TGTGCTAGTGGTTTAGGGACAGCCCTTTACAATGAGCAGTTCTTC	CASGLGTALYNEQFF
NA	NA	TRBJ1-5	TRBV3-1/TRBV3-2	TGTGCCAGCAATAACGGGGTGAGGCAGCCCCAGCATTTT	CASNNGVRQPQHF
NA	NA	TRBJ1-2	TRBV10-3	TGTGCCATCCAGTCAGGTTCTAACTATGGCTACACCTTC	CAIQSGSNYGYTF
NA	NA	TRBJ2-2	TRBV6-6	TGTGCCAGCAGTTACCAAGTACAGGGAGCCGGGGAGCTGTTTTTT	CASSYQVQGAGELFF
NA	NA	TRBJ1-1	TRBV2	TGTGCCAGCAGTGATGTTTCAGAGAACACTGAAGCTTTCTTT	CASSDVSENTEAFF
TRBD1	NA	TRBJ1-5	TRBV27	TGTGCCAGCAGTCCCAGGGGGCCGCAGCCCCAGCATTTT	CASSPRGPQPQHF
TRBD2	NA	TRBJ2-7	TRBV5-1	TGCGCCAGCAGCCCAGGGAGCGGGACCTCCTACGAGCAGTACTTC	CASSPGSGTSYEQYF
TRBD1	NA	TRBJ1-2	TRBV5-6	TGTGCCAGCAGCCCGGACGGGGAGGGACAGGGGTACTATGGCTACACCTTC	CASSPDGEGQGYYGYTF
TRBD2	NA	TRBJ2-2	TRBV7-8	TGTGCCAGCAGCCAAGTCGGGGGACTAGCGGCGAACACCGGGGAGCTGTTTTTT	CASSQVGGLAANTGELFF
NA	NA	TRBJ1-1	TRBV6-5	TGTGCCACCTGGTCTCACTCTGAAGCTTTCTTT	CATWSHSEAFF
TRBD1	NA	TRBJ2-7	TRBV5-4	TGTGCCAGCAGCACAGGACAGGGGAATGGATACGAGCAGTACTTC	CASSTGQGNGYEQYF
NA	NA	TRBJ2-3	TRBV2	TGTGCCACCTACTTGGACAGAAACACAGATACGCAGTATTTT	CATYLDRNTDTQYF
TRBD1	NA	TRBJ1-5	TRBV6-5	TGTGCCAGCTCGGGGCAGGGGACAGGAAATCAGCCCCAGCATTTT	CASSGQGTGNQPQHF
TRBD1	NA	TRBJ1-1	TRBV7-9	TGTGCCAGCAGCTTAGCGCGTGGGACAGGGGGCGCTTGGGACACTGAAGCTTTCTTT	CASSLARGTGGAWDTEAFF
NA	NA	TRBJ1-2	TRBV6-1	TGTGCCAGCAGTGAGGGGACAAGAGGCTACACCTTC	CASSEGTRGYTF
NA	NA	TRBJ2-2	TRBV2	TGTGCCAGCAAACTGGGGCTCACCGGGGAGCTGTTTTTT	CASKLGLTGELFF
NA	NA	TRBJ1-4	TRBV24-1	TGTGCCACCAGTGATTCAGGGGCAACTAATGAAAAACTGTTTTTT	CATSDSGATNEKLFF
TRBD2	NA	TRBJ2-2	TRBV3-1/TRBV3-2	TGTGCCAGCAGCCATCGAACTAGCGGGAACACCGGGGAGCTGTTTTTT	CASSHRTSGNTGELFF
NA	NA	TRBJ2-3	TRBV5-4	TGTGCCAGCAGCTTGGCGGGTAGCACAGATACGCAGTATTTT	CASSLAGSTDTQYF
NA	once	TRBJ2-3	TRBV7-9	TGTGCCAGCAGTTATCTCGCGGGGCGAGGAGATACGCAGTATTTT	CASSYLAGRGDTQYF
TRBD1	NA	TRBJ1-5	TRBV7-8	TGTGCCAGCAGTCGGACAGGGAATCAGCCCCAGCATTTT	CASSRTGNQPQHF
NA	NA	TRBJ1-5	TRBV19	TGTGCCAGTAGTATAACGGGTAATCAGCCCCAGCATTTT	CASSITGNQPQHF
NA	NA	TRBJ2-2	TRBV6-2/TRBV6-3	TGTGCCAGCAGTCAGGGACTGGCCAACACCGGGGAGCTGTTTTTT	CASSQGLANTGELFF
NA	NA	TRBJ1-2	TRBV9	TGTGCCAGCAGCGTAGGTGTCTTACCGGATGGCTACACCTTC	CASSVGVLPDGYTF
TRBD1	NA	TRBJ1-6	TRBV2	TGTGCCAGCACTGGGACAGGGGGCAATTCACCCCTCCACTTT	CASTGTGGNSPLHF
NA	NA	TRBJ1-2	TRBV5-4	TGTGCCAGCAGTTTTGGGACAAGGGGAAACTATGGCTACACCTTC	CASSFGTRGNYGYTF
NA	NA	TRBJ2-5	TRBV6-5	TGTGCCAGCAGCTTTCTAGGACAGAAAGAGACCCAGTACTTC	CASSFLGQKETQYF
NA	once	TRBJ2-2	TRBV5-6	TGTGCCAGCAGCCGGGGGTTAGGCACCGGGGAGCTGTTTTTT	CASSRGLGTGELFF
TRBD2	NA	TRBJ2-1	TRBV11-2	TGTGCCAGCAGCGGACGACTAGCGGGGGAGCAGTTCTTC	CASSGRLAGEQFF
NA	NA	TRBJ2-1	TRBV6-2/TRBV6-3	TGTGCCAGCAGTCCAGGGAATGAGCAGTTCTTC	CASSPGNEQFF